The 13 T cell receptor beta chains in this list originate from one sample, sequenced in a study of identical twins. TCRdb reprocessed the 5' RACE reads with MiXCR, giving one entry per CDR3 protein. The data contain approximately 600,000 distinct CDR3 sequences, approximately 10% of them singletons. Another study also made use of these data, one on yellow fever vaccine responses in identical twins.

Sample: PBMCs. Receptors were obtained from a woman younger than 30 in good health.

This clonotype occurred a few times. The chain couples TRBV4-1 to TRBJ2-1; D is tentatively TRBD1 or TRBD2 (5 bases each). CDR1 and CDR2 from the germline V gene are MGHRA and YSYEKL. The germline V and J ends were trimmed by 5 bases and 5 bases, with 10 bases remaining between them. The CDR3 is 13 residues long. In DNA, the CDR3 is TGCGCCAGCAGCGAGTTGGGGGACAATGAGCAGTTCTTC. Translating gives CASSELGDNEQFF.

V gene TRBV20-1 combines with J gene TRBJ2-7; D not resolved. The V gene's germline CDR1 is DFQATT and CDR2 SNEGSKA (reference sequence). This CDR3 spans 13 amino acids. V lost 4 bases and J lost 5, with 15 bases in between. CDR3 sequence (DNA): TGCAGTGCTAATTGGGCCGATAGTCACGAGCAGTACTTC. It encodes CSANWADSHEQYF.

This clonotype was observed a few times. The chain links TRBV4-3 to TRBJ2-2; 10 bases fit TRBD2. The CDR3 length is 18 residues. J lost 7 bases, V lost 0 bases, and 11 bases had no gene match. Germline V lookup: CDR1 LGHNA, CDR2 YSLEER. The CDR3 reads CASSQDLGLAGESGELFF. In nucleotides, the CDR3 is TGCGCCAGCAGCCAAGATTTGGGGCTAGCGGGAGAGAGCGGGGAGCTGTTTTTT.

The V and J genes are TRBV12-3 or TRBV12-4 and TRBJ2-5; 7 nucleotides agree with TRBD1. Unmatched junction bases numbered 1, after V lost 5 bases and J lost 4 bases. This CDR3 spans 12 amino acids. The CDR3 DNA sequence: TGTGCCAGCAGTGACAGGGTAGAGACCCAGTACTTC. Encoded protein: CASSDRVETQYF.

This clonotype was seen only a few times. V gene TRBV11-2 combines with J gene TRBJ2-7; TRBD2 matches at 7 bases. Germline V gives CDR1 SGHAT, CDR2 FQNNGV. The CDR3 runs 14 residues. J lost 7 bases, V lost 5 bases, and 11 bases had no gene match. This CDR3 is CASSRSGLPEEQYF. The DNA for the CDR3 is TGTGCCAGCAGCCGTAGCGGGCTCCCAGAGGAGCAGTACTTC.

This clonotype was counted at least ten times. The V call is TRBV27, the J call TRBJ2-2; 9 bases map to TRBD1. The trim removed 5 bases at V and 4 bases at J, leaving 8 bases unmatched. Germline CDR1 is MNHEY and CDR2 is SMNVEV (reference sequence). The CDR3 length is 16 residues. This chain's CDR3 is CASSLRDRVGTGELFF. CDR3 DNA: TGTGCCAGCAGTCTCCGGGACAGGGTGGGCACCGGGGAGCTGTTTTTT.

This clonotype was counted many times. J is TRBJ1-3 and V is TRBV30, with TRBD1 as a possible D gene (6 bases). This CDR3 has 14 amino acids. The V and J ends lost 3 bases and 3 bases respectively, with 12 bases between them. Germline V gene sequence: CDR1 GTSNPN, CDR2 SVGIG (reference sequence). The CDR3: CAWSGQSFGNTIYF. The CDR3 region has the DNA TGTGCCTGGAGCGGACAGAGTTTTGGAAACACCATATATTTT.

The V and J genes are TRBV11-2 and TRBJ2-2; TRBD2 agrees at 10 bases. After removal of 5 bases from V and 1 base from J, the junction contained 10 bases not matched to a gene. Germline V gives CDR1 SGHAT, CDR2 FQNNGV. The CDR3 runs 18 residues. The CDR3 nucleotides are TGTGCCAGCAGCCGCGAACTAGCGGGATCCTTGAACACCGGGGAGCTGTTTTTT. This encodes CASSRELAGSLNTGELFF. The variable domain in full, with the rest retrieved from reference TRBV11-2 and TRBJ2-2, is EAGVAQSPRYKIIEKRQSVAFWCNPISGHATLYWYQQILGQGPKLLIQFQNNGVVDDSQLPKDRFSAERLKGVDSTLKIQPAKLEDSAVYLCASSRELAGSLNTGELFFGEGSRLTVL.

This clonotype was observed at least ten times. V usage is TRBV29-1 and J usage is TRBJ2-1; 8 bases are a match to TRBD2. The germline CDR1 and CDR2 sequences are SQVTM and ANQGSEA. The CDR3 totals 13 residues. The V and J ends lost 3 bases and 9 bases, in that order; junction bases with no gene match: 7. The CDR3 region is CSVEGSGMSEQFF. CDR3 DNA: TGCAGCGTTGAGGGTAGCGGGATGAGTGAGCAGTTCTTC.

V usage is TRBV20-1 and J usage is TRBJ2-1; TRBD2 might be the D (6 bases). Germline V gives CDR1 DFQATT, CDR2 SNEGSKA (reference sequence). V dropped 1 base and J dropped 4 bases, with 17 bases sitting between them. The CDR3 has 16 residues. CDR3 sequence: CSARVGASVSYNEQFF. CDR3 coding DNA: TGCAGTGCTAGAGTAGGGGCTAGCGTATCGTACAATGAGCAGTTCTTC.

This clonotype was detected many times. Written as DNA, the CDR3 is TGCAGCGTCTCCCAGCCCGGACGGAAGAGTAACAATGAGCAGTTCTTC. Amino acids: CSVSQPGRKSNNEQFF. The V call is TRBV29-1, the J call TRBJ2-1; D not certain. The CDR3 sequence is 16 residues long. Deletions cut 6 bases from V and 5 bases from J, with 23 bases between. Per the germline V gene, CDR1 is SQVTM and CDR2 is ANQGSEA.

The gene calls are TRBV6-2 or TRBV6-3 and TRBJ2-7, with 8 bases lining up with TRBD2. Unmatched junction bases numbered 20, after V lost 7 bases and J lost 6 bases. CDR3 length: 17 residues. In germline, CDR1 is MNHEY, CDR2 SVGEGT. This CDR3 is CASIRSASGLETGEQYF. The DNA for the CDR3 is TGTGCCAGCATACGTTCAGCTAGCGGGCTGGAGACGGGCGAGCAGTACTTC.

This clonotype was seen ten or more times. CDR3 sequence (DNA): TGTGCCAGCAGTTTTCGGGGGCTGGACACTGAAGCTTTCTTT. Translating it yields CASSFRGLDTEAFF. The chain recombines TRBV12-3 or TRBV12-4 with TRBJ1-1, with D perhaps matching TRBD1 (6 bases). The V and J ends lost 3 bases and 3 bases respectively, with 11 bases between them. This CDR3 region has 14 residues.